Below are 15 T cell receptor beta chains sequenced from a single sample in a study of cytomegalovirus exposure and HLA in healthy donors. The primer mix had 60 Vbeta and 13 Jbeta primers. Data came from immunoSEQ multiplex PCR; TCRdb stores just in-frame clones and leaves some out. Of some 150,000 clones listed, roughly 80% are singletons. Sequences were obtained from PBMCs. The receptors stem from a female donor in good health and CMV-seronegative.

The chain uses TRBV5-6 and TRBJ2-1, with D possibly matching TRBD2 (6 bases). The V gene lost 3 bases and the J gene lost 0 bases, with 16 bases spanning the gap. CDR3 length: 17 residues. Germline CDR1 SGHDT, CDR2 YYEEEE. CDR3 coding DNA: TGTGCCAGCAGCTATCTCGGGGGAGACCTCTCCTACAATGAGCAGTTCTTC. Residues: CASSYLGGDLSYNEQFF. Full variable domain (remainder filled in from reference TRBV5-6 and TRBJ2-1): DAGVTQSPTHLIKTRGQQVTLRCSPKSGHDTVSWYQQALGQGPQFIFQYYEEEERQRGNFPDRFSGHQFPNYSSELNVNALLLGDSALYLCASSYLGGDLSYNEQFFGPGTRLTVL.

This clone was recorded once. The V call is TRBV9, the J call TRBJ2-3, with 10 bases that match TRBD2. Germline CDR1 reads SGDLS; CDR2 reads YYNGEE. The CDR3 length is 12 residues. J gave up 9 bases and V 7 bases, and 5 bases lay outside the gene matches. This chain's CDR3 is CASGQREGTQYF. In DNA form, the CDR3 reads TGTGCCAGCGGCCAGCGGGAGGGCACGCAGTATTTT.

The chain joins TRBV5-4 to TRBJ2-7; 9 nucleotides agree with TRBD2. This CDR3 is built from 14 residues. V lost 1 base, J lost 2 bases, and 1 base stayed unmatched. Germline V gene sequence: CDR1 SGHNT, CDR2 YYREEE (reference sequence). CDR3 sequence reads: CASSLRGRAYEQYF. The CDR3 nucleotides are TGTGCCAGCAGCTTGCGCGGGAGGGCCTACGAGCAGTACTTC.

This clone is a singleton in its sample. V and J are TRBV15 and TRBJ2-7, with D possibly TRBD2 on 5 matching bases. The V gene lost 3 bases and the J gene lost 4 bases, with 10 bases spanning the gap. CDR1 and CDR2 (germline): LNHNV, YYDKDF (reference sequence). The CDR3 spans 13 residues. The CDR3, as DNA: TGTGCCACCAGCAGCCGGACTGGTTACGAGCAGTACTTC. As protein: CATSSRTGYEQYF.

This clone occurred a few times. The genes are TRBV19 and TRBJ1-4; 9 positions agree with TRBD1. The V gene end was trimmed by 6 bases and the J gene end by 6 bases; junction bases not matched to a gene: 5. There are 14 residues in the CDR3. Germline V gene data show CDR1 as LNHDA and CDR2 as SQIVND (reference sequence). For the CDR3, the DNA is TGTGCCAGTAGGAACAGGGGGCTGGATGAAAAACTGTTTTTT. Amino acid sequence: CASRNRGLDEKLFF. Full variable domain (rest looked up from reference TRBV19 and TRBJ1-4): DGGITQSPKYLFRKEGQNVTLSCEQNLNHDAMYWYRQDPGQGLRLIYYSQIVNDFQKGDIAEGYSVSREKKESFPLTVTSAQKNPTAFYLCASRNRGLDEKLFFGSGTQLSVL.

A few counts support this clone. The chain couples TRBV7-9 to TRBJ1-1, with D possibly matching TRBD1 (6 bases). The V gene's germline CDR1 is SEHNR and CDR2 FQNEAQ (reference sequence). CDR3 length equals 12 residues. The V end was cut by 5 bases, the J end by 7 bases, with 11 bases between. CDR3 bases: TGTGCCAGCAGCGCTCGGACAGATGAAGCTTTCTTT. Amino acid sequence: CASSARTDEAFF. Full variable domain (missing parts from reference TRBV7-9 and TRBJ1-1): DTGVSQNPRHKITKRGQNVTFRCDPISEHNRLYWYRQTLGQGPEFLTYFQNEAQLEKSRLLSDRFSAERPKGSFSTLEIQRTEQGDSAMYLCASSARTDEAFFGQGTRLTVV.

This chain connects TRBV6-1 to TRBJ2-7; 7 nucleotides align to TRBD1. Germline V gives CDR1 MNHNS, CDR2 SASEGT. There are 15 residues in the CDR3. After removal of 2 bases from V and 0 bases from J, the junction contained 4 bases not matched to a gene. For the CDR3, the DNA is TGTGCCAGCAGTGAAAACAGGGACAGCTCCTACGAGCAGTACTTC. It encodes CASSENRDSSYEQYF.

The gene calls are TRBV13 and TRBJ2-1; D possibly corresponds to TRBD1 (6 bases). The V and J ends lost 5 bases and 10 bases respectively, with 18 bases between them. There are 14 residues in the CDR3. Germline V lookup: CDR1 PRHDT, CDR2 FYEKMQ (reference sequence). The CDR3 coding sequence is TGTGCCAGCAGCCCCAGGGTTGGGGGCCACGAGCAGTTCTTC. It specifies CASSPRVGGHEQFF.

This chain links TRBV5-8 with TRBJ2-1, with 12 bases identical to TRBD1. Germline V gene data show CDR1 as SGHTS and CDR2 as YDEGEE. Unmatched junction bases numbered 10, after V lost 2 bases and J lost 7 bases. CDR3 length equals 17 residues. Here the CDR3 DNA reads TGTGCCAGCAGCTTAGTGGGACAGGGGGCGCGAATGAATGAGCAGTTCTTC. This gives the protein CASSLVGQGARMNEQFF.

The chain uses TRBV30 and TRBJ2-2, with D perhaps matching TRBD2 (6 bases). The CDR3 length is 14 residues. The V gene's germline CDR1 is GTSNPN and CDR2 SVGIG (reference sequence). V lost 3 bases and J 5 bases, leaving 13 bases between the germline ends. CDR3 residues: CAWSATGTTGELFF. CDR3 sequence (DNA): TGTGCCTGGAGCGCTACCGGGACTACCGGGGAGCTGTTTTTT. Variable domain in full (rest from reference TRBV30 and TRBJ2-2): SQTIHQWPATLVQPVGSPLSLECTVEGTSNPNLYWYRQAAGRGLQLLFYSVGIGQISSEVPQNLSASRPQDRQFILSSKKLLLSDSGFYLCAWSATGTTGELFFGEGSRLTVL.

The rearrangement links TRBV5-6 to TRBJ1-5; 9 positions match TRBD1. The CDR3 contains 17 residues. With 6 bases clipped from V and 5 bases from J, the junction kept 15 bases outside the gene matches. CDR1 SGHDT and CDR2 YYEEEE come from the germline V gene. CDR3 sequence: CASTTAGDRASDQPQHF. CDR3 coding DNA: TGTGCCAGCACTACGGCGGGGGACAGGGCCTCCGATCAGCCCCAGCATTTT.

The J gene is TRBJ2-5, the V gene TRBV7-9; 9 bases match TRBD1. Germline loops: CDR1 SEHNR, CDR2 FQNEAQ (reference sequence). This CDR3 region has 16 residues. V trimming: 1 base; J trimming: 4 bases; junction bases outside the gene matches: 7. This CDR3 is CASSLVTGGQSETQYF. Written as DNA, the CDR3 is TGTGCCAGCAGCTTAGTAACAGGGGGCCAGTCAGAGACCCAGTACTTC.

The chain couples TRBV28 to TRBJ1-3; D might be TRBD1 (6 bases). The CDR3 contains 17 residues. Germline assignment: CDR1 MDHEN and CDR2 SYDVKM. The CDR3 loop is CPPHVDRFVFPGNTIYF. The DNA for the CDR3 is TGTCCTCCACACGTAGACAGGTTTGTATTTCCTGGAAACACCATATATTTT.

The chain combines TRBV28 with TRBJ1-5; D is perhaps TRBD1 (5 bases). Between the trimmed V and J ends, which lost 6 bases and 1 base, there was a span of 10 bases. This CDR3 has 14 residues. In germline, CDR1 is MDHEN, CDR2 SYDVKM. CDR3 region: CASRGNRSNQPQHF. Written as DNA, the CDR3 is TGTGCCAGCAGGGGTAACAGGAGCAATCAGCCCCAGCATTTT.

V and J are TRBV7-9 and TRBJ1-3; TRBD1 is a possible D gene (6 bases). V lost 1 base to trimming and J lost 7 bases, with 20 bases between them. Germline CDR1 and CDR2: SEHNR and FQNEAQ (reference sequence). The CDR3 extends over 17 amino acids. The CDR3 nucleotides are TGTGCCAGCAGCTTAGACCCAATGACGTTCCAGGGGAACACCATATATTTT. It specifies CASSLDPMTFQGNTIYF.